The source of this T cell receptor (beta chain) is a study of shared clonotypes between healthy human individuals. Study-wide findings and caveats: Sampling was confined to blood; repertoires within tissues likely differ.

The DNA input per sorted-subset replicate PCR was roughly 0.2 ug, corresponding to some 30,000 T cell genomes. TCRdb's copy holds only in-frame clones and misses some; the assay was immunoSEQ multiplex PCR. In the table there are some 2,100,000 clones, 85% to 95% of which are singletons. As concerns this clone: Antigen specificity is unknown.

CDR1 MNHEY and CDR2 SMNVEV come from the germline V gene (reference sequence). V lost 0 bases, J lost 6 bases, and 10 bases lay in between. The CDR3 length is 14 residues. The naive CD8 subset, CD45RO-negative cells positively selected for CCR7, excluded terminally differentiated effector memory CD45RA+ cells. This receptor was taken from a man younger than 35 in good health. Some clones in this sample may be carry-over from other donors' samples. Material: naive CD8+ T cells from PBMCs. The rearrangement joins TRBV27 to TRBJ2-3; D unclear. DNA for the CDR3: TGTGCCAGCAGTTTATCGCCGGTTGCGGATACGCAGTATTTT. This encodes CASSLSPVADTQYF.